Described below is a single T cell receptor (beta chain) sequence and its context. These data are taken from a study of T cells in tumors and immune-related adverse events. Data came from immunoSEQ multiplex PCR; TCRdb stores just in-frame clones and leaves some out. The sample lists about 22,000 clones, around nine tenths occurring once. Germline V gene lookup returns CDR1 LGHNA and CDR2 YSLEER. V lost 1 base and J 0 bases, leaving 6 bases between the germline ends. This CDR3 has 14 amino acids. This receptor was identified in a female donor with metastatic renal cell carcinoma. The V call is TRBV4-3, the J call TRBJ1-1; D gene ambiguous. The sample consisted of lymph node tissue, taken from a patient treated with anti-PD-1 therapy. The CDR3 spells CASSQAALNTEAFF. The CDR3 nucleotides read TGCGCCAGCAGCCAAGCTGCGTTGAACACTGAAGCTTTCTTT.